The text below deals with one TCR beta chain. Per the germline V gene, CDR1 is WNHNN and CDR2 is SYGVQD (reference sequence). V lost 2 bases to trimming and J lost 2 bases; unmatched junction nucleotides: 4. This CDR3 comprises 16 residues. These data belong to a study of blood T cell repertoires in COVID-19. Across the whole study: Samples representing acute and convalescent COVID-19 were sourced from the United States, Italy and Spain. T cells, B-cell-depleted T cells, or PBMCs supplied cDNA or gDNA.

Authors' data handling: Amplifying reference gene primers gave estimates of nucleated cell counts. TCRdb's table, derived via immunoSEQ multiplex PCR, lists solely in-frame clones and lacks some. V and J calls and clone size are as listed in that table; D and trimming were resolved from the DNA. Seen here are about 370,000 clones, roughly 90% observed once, and the top ten hold about 3%. Seattle patient enrollment occurred during active infection, with longitudinal follow-up thereafter. The gene calls are TRBV10-1 and TRBJ2-3, with 10 bases that match TRBD2. The receptor comes from a woman aged 25 to 39 with COVID-19, enrolled during active disease. The sequenced sample was peripheral blood. The CDR3, as DNA: TGCGCCAGCAGTGAGCCCGGGACTAGCGACACAGATACGCAGTATTTT. Residues: CASSEPGTSDTDTQYF.